This T cell receptor beta chain is from a study of memory CD4+ T cells and cytomegalovirus serostatus. Across the whole study: Of the healthy Belgian adults, under 10 were CMV seropositive and 20 to 30 seronegative.

The CDR3 spans 14 residues. Germline V gene lookup returns CDR1 SEHNR and CDR2 FQNEAQ (reference sequence). Trimming stripped 5 bases from V and 6 bases from J, with 17 bases between. The sort gate was single viable CD3+CD4+CD8-CD45RO+ cells for memory CD4+ T cells. Serostatus was set by detecting CMV pp150, pp28, p38, p52 IgG. Libraries were prepared by immunoSEQ multiplex PCR; TCRdb keeps only in-frame clonotypes and omits some of them. The sample includes about 58,000 clones, under 90% of them seen just once. Sample: memory CD4+ T cells from blood. This chain links TRBV7-9 with TRBJ2-7, with D possibly TRBD2 on 5 matching bases. This receptor was taken from an adult in good health and CMV-seronegative. Some clones in this sample may be carry-over from other donors' samples. As DNA, the CDR3 is TGTGCCAGCAGCCGCGGCGGAGGTACCCGCGAGCAGTACTTC. This encodes CASSRGGGTREQYF. The full variable domain, its missing parts supplied by reference TRBV7-9 and TRBJ2-7, is DTGVSQNPRHKITKRGQNVTFRCDPISEHNRLYWYRQTLGQGPEFLTYFQNEAQLEKSRLLSDRFSAERPKGSFSTLEIQRTEQGDSAMYLCASSRGGGTREQYFGPGTRLTVT.